This T cell receptor (beta chain) was obtained from a study of blood T cell repertoires in COVID-19. Measured with immunoSEQ multiplex PCR; TCRdb has only the in-frame clones, and not every one. The profile covers more than 15,000 clones, with 88% appearing a single time and roughly 3.2% taken by the ten largest. The CDR3 extends over 16 amino acids. Germline V CDR1 and CDR2: LGHDT, YNNKEL (reference sequence). V gave up 4 bases and J gave up 8 bases; unmatched junction bases: 9. The chain uses TRBV3-1 (or the pseudogene TRBV3-2) and TRBJ2-2; 11 bases map to TRBD2. This TCR was sampled from a human donor in a cohort sampled during active COVID-19. Sequencing used peripheral blood. In nucleotides, the CDR3 is TGTGCCAGCAGCCGGTTTAGCGGGAGGGCCGCGGGGGAGCTGTTTTTT. Amino acid sequence: CASSRFSGRAAGELFF.